These 5 T cell receptor beta chains came from one sample sequenced in a study of PD-L1 blockade in urothelial cancer. The sample's time point: pretreatment peripheral blood. The repertoire was sequenced with immunoSEQ multiplex PCR; TCRdb's copy has only in-frame clones and lacks some. The repertoire holds 30,000 to 50,000 clones, approximately 90% seen once, with about 11% in the top ten. Source: PBMCs, taken around atezolizumab (anti-PD-L1) treatment. The receptors were sampled from a woman between 55 and 75 years old with urothelial cancer.

The rearrangement uses TRBV4-1 and TRBJ2-3; 7 bases match TRBD2. This CDR3 contains 17 residues. V trimming: 1 base; J trimming: 0 bases; junction bases outside the gene matches: 7. From germline, CDR1 is MGHRA and CDR2 YSYEKL. The CDR3 region is CASSQGASGTSTDTQYF. Here the CDR3 DNA reads TGCGCCAGCAGCCAAGGGGCTAGCGGAACTAGCACAGATACGCAGTATTTT.

The chain joins TRBV7-9 to TRBJ1-2, with a tentative D call TRBD1 (6 bases). The CDR3 covers 16 residues. Deletions cut 3 bases from V and 2 bases from J, with 16 bases between. Germline CDR1 is SEHNR and CDR2 is FQNEAQ (reference sequence). The CDR3 protein is CASSLGSGGVNYGYTF. For the CDR3, the DNA is TGTGCCAGCAGCTTGGGGTCGGGGGGCGTCAACTATGGCTACACCTTC.

This chain uses TRBV5-6 with TRBJ2-5; D might be TRBD2 (6 bases). The J call is doubtful: the DNA matches TRBJ2-7 better. The CDR3 loop spans 16 amino acids. Germline CDR1 SGHDT, CDR2 YYEEEE. The CDR3 DNA sequence: TGTGCCAGCAGCTTGGCCCTAGCGAGACGCTCCTACGAGCAGTACTTC. Residues: CASSLALARRSYEQYF.

This CDR3 reads CASSQDYIARLDTEAFF. The CDR3, as DNA: TGTGCCAGCAGCCAAGACTATATAGCAAGACTCGACACTGAAGCTTTCTTT. The V call is TRBV14, the J call TRBJ1-1; no clear D gene. Germline assignment: CDR1 SGHDN and CDR2 FVKESK. The CDR3 covers 17 residues. Trimming removed 0 bases from V and 3 bases from J, with 17 bases in between.

V is TRBV18 and J is TRBJ1-1; 8 bases align to TRBD1. V shed 2 bases and J 4 bases; nucleotides not matched to a gene: 0. This CDR3 comprises 13 residues. Germline CDR1 is KGHSH and CDR2 is LQKENI. The CDR3: CASSPGQGTEAFF. CDR3 nucleotides: TGTGCCAGCTCACCAGGACAGGGCACTGAAGCTTTCTTT.